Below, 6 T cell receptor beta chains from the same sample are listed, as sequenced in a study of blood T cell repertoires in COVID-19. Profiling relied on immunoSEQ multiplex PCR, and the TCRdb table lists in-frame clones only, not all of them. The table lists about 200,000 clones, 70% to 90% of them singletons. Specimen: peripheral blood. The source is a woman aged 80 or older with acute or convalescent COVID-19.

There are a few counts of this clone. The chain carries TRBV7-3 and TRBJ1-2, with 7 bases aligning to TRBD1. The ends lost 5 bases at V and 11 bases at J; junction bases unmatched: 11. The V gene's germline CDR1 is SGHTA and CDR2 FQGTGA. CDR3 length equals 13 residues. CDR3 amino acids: CASSRGTEFGYTF. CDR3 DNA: TGTGCCAGCAGCCGTGGGACAGAGTTTGGTTACACCTTC. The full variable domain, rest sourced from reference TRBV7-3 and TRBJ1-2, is GAGVSQTPSNKVTEKGKYVELRCDPISGHTALYWYRQSLGQGPEFLIYFQGTGAADDSGLPNDRFFAVRPEGSVSTLKIQRTERGDSAVYLCASSRGTEFGYTFGSGTRLTVV.

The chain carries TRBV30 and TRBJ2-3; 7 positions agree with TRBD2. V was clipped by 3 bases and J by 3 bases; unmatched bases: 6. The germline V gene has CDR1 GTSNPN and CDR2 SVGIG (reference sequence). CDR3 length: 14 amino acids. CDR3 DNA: TGTGCCTGGAGCCCGCGGGAGCAGACAGATACGCAGTATTTT. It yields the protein CAWSPREQTDTQYF.

The CDR3: CASSPNQRNEQFF. CDR3 DNA: TGTGCCAGCTCACCCAACCAGCGGAATGAGCAGTTCTTC. This chain joins TRBV18 and TRBJ2-1, with TRBD2 as a possible D gene (5 bases). The length of the CDR3 is 13 residues. Trimming removed 3 bases from V and 7 bases from J, with 10 bases in between. Germline V CDR1 and CDR2: KGHSH, LQKENI.

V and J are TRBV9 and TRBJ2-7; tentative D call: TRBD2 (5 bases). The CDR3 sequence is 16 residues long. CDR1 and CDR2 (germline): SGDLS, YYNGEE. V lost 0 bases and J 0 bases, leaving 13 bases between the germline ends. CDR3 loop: CASSVEGAPASYEQYF. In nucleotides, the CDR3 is TGTGCCAGCAGCGTAGAGGGAGCGCCTGCCTCCTACGAGCAGTACTTC.

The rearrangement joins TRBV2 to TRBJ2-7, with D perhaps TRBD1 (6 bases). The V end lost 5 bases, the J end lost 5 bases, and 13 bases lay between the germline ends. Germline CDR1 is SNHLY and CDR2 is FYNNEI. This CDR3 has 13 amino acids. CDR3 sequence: CASSIRGGNEQYF. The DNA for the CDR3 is TGTGCCAGCAGTATCAGGGGTGGGAACGAGCAGTACTTC.

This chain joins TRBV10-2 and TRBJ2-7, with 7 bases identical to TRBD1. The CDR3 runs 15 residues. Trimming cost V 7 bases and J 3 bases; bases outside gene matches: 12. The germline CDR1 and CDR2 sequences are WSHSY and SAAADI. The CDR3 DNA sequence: TGCGCCAGCACTTCACAGGGGTTGGGCGGCTACGAGCAGTACTTC. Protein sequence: CASTSQGLGGYEQYF.